Only a few counts were recorded for the clone carrying this T cell receptor (beta chain). Its specificity is unknown. The CDR3 runs 15 residues. The V and J ends lost 1 base and 2 bases respectively, with 9 bases between them. Germline V CDR1 and CDR2: MNHNS, SASEGT. This record comes from a study of T cell repertoires in cytomegalovirus infection. Each CDR3 protein is one row after TCRdb ran MiXCR on the reads. The sample records 400,000 to 600,000 distinct CDR3 sequences, under 45% being singletons. The input for sequencing was cultured PBMCs, taken from culture after CMV antigen stimulation. This rearrangement joins TRBV6-1 to TRBJ1-5; D possibly corresponds to TRBD1 (5 bases). The TCR was taken from a human donor in good health (CMV status not recorded). Some clones in this sample may be carry-over from other donors' samples. The CDR3 DNA follows: TGTGCCAGCAGTGAAGGGAGCAGGGGCAATCAGCCCCAGCATTTT. This encodes CASSEGSRGNQPQHF.